The source of this T cell receptor (beta chain) is a study of shared clonotypes between healthy human individuals. Study as a whole: With ages of 18 to 49, the donors were two women and a few men.

Study-wide results and caveats: Large depth notwithstanding, sorted-subset sequencing proved incomplete by rarefaction. Clonotypes shared by all four sorted-subset donors had higher generation probabilities than non-shared clonotypes.

Remarks on this clone: Its antigen is currently unknown.

The authors split each subset's genomic DNA evenly across several immunoSEQ plates. Assay used: immunoSEQ multiplex PCR; TCRdb lists only in-frame clones, some missing. The sample gives hundreds of thousands of clones, approximately 74% of which show up once; approximately 1.7% is in the top ten. The ends were cut back, 5 bases at V and 8 bases at J, with 12 bases in the middle. Germline V gives CDR1 SEHNR, CDR2 FQNEAQ (reference sequence). The CDR3 is made up of 12 amino acids. V is TRBV7-9 and J is TRBJ1-1; no firm D call. This TCR was recovered from a woman aged 25 to 39 in good health. The material sequenced was memory CD4+ T cells sorted from blood. The sample's subset: CD45RA-negative fraction. In DNA form, the CDR3 reads TGTGCCAGCAGCCCGGACCTCAGCGAAGCTTTCTTT. This gives the protein CASSPDLSEAFF.